One and the same sample provided the 25 T cell receptor beta chains below, sequenced in a study of blood T cell repertoires in COVID-19. This table comes from immunoSEQ multiplex PCR, and its TCRdb copy is limited to in-frame clones, with some not included. The data contain some 180,000 clones, 75% to 80% of them seen just once; the ten biggest clones take up roughly 9.4%. Source material: peripheral blood. These receptors all come from a woman aged 45-59 years with active or convalescent COVID-19.

This sequence joins TRBV28 and TRBJ2-7; tentative D call: TRBD2 (7 bases). V lost 5 bases, J lost 6 bases, and 14 bases lay in between. The V gene's germline CDR1 is MDHEN and CDR2 SYDVKM. The CDR3 is made up of 13 amino acids. The CDR3 spells CASSLGGGSEQYF. Written as DNA, the CDR3 is TGTGCCAGCAGTCTGGGGGGGGGCTCCGAGCAGTACTTC.

The V call is TRBV11-1, the J call TRBJ2-7, with unresolved D. The germline V gene encodes CDR1 SGHAT and CDR2 FQDESV (reference sequence). V gave up 0 bases and J gave up 1 base, with 4 bases separating them. This CDR3 spans 13 amino acids. CDR3 sequence reads: CASSLARSYEQYF. In nucleotides, the CDR3 is TGTGCCAGCAGCTTAGCCAGGTCCTACGAGCAGTACTTC.

The chain links TRBV2 to TRBJ2-5; unclear D gene. The germline V gene encodes CDR1 SNHLY and CDR2 FYNNEI. This CDR3 is 13 amino acids long. Trimming cost V 6 bases and J 5 bases, with 13 bases left between them. CDR3 amino acids: CASSAGSWETQYF. CDR3 sequence (DNA): TGTGCCAGCAGCGCTGGTAGCTGGGAGACCCAGTACTTC.

This clone was seen a handful of times. The rearrangement links TRBV18 to TRBJ1-1; no reliable D call. CDR1 is KGHSH, CDR2 LQKENI, per germline. V lost 3 bases, J lost 0 bases, and 5 bases lay in between. This CDR3 has 13 residues. CDR3 residues: CASSPEMNTEAFF. The DNA of the CDR3 is TGTGCCAGCTCACCCGAGATGAACACTGAAGCTTTCTTT.

The J gene is TRBJ1-4, the V gene TRBV6-1; a weak D match, TRBD1 (5 bases). The CDR3 is 14 residues long. CDR1 is MNHNS and CDR2 is SASEGT in the germline V gene. V was shortened by 2 bases and J by 7 bases, with 11 bases between the two germline ends. DNA of the CDR3: TGTGCCAGCAGTGAACAGGGAATTTTTGAAAAACTGTTTTTT. It specifies CASSEQGIFEKLFF.

The chain joins TRBV18 to TRBJ2-5; maybe TRBD1 (6 bases). Trimming stripped 4 bases from V and 3 bases from J, with 12 bases between. Germline V gives CDR1 KGHSH, CDR2 LQKENI. The CDR3 totals 14 residues. The CDR3 sequence is CASSRGYREETQYF. The CDR3 coding sequence is TGTGCCAGCTCACGGGGATACAGGGAAGAGACCCAGTACTTC.

The chain employs TRBV24-1 and TRBJ1-2; D may be TRBD1 (5 bases). The CDR3 sequence is 17 residues long. Germline V lookup: CDR1 KGHDR, CDR2 SFDVKD. Trimming left V 0 bases short and J 8 bases short, with 21 bases between. The CDR3 sequence: CATSDLAGDSSLGGYTF. The DNA for the CDR3 is TGTGCCACCAGTGATTTGGCCGGGGACTCATCCCTGGGGGGCTACACCTTC.

This clone was found a few times. The V gene is TRBV21-1, the J gene TRBJ1-2; TRBD1 is the table's D call and was not checked against the DNA. TRBV21-1 is classified as a pseudogene. There are 11 residues in the CDR3. In DNA form, the CDR3 reads TGTGCCAGCAGCCAGGCCGTGGGTAACACCTTC. Its translation is CASSQAVGNTF.

The chain carries TRBV19 and TRBJ1-6; D possibly corresponds to TRBD1 (6 bases). The length of the CDR3 is 15 residues. Trimming stripped 4 bases from V and 9 bases from J, with 16 bases between. The germline V gene encodes CDR1 LNHDA and CDR2 SQIVND (reference sequence). This CDR3 reads CASSTGTTIGSPLHF. The CDR3 nucleotides are TGTGCCAGTAGTACGGGGACAACCATTGGTTCACCCCTCCACTTT.

This clone was counted a single time. This chain joins TRBV11-1 and TRBJ1-1; TRBD1 matches 7 bases. Per the germline V gene, CDR1 is SGHAT and CDR2 is FQDESV (reference sequence). The CDR3 has 14 amino acids. V was pared by 3 bases and J by 1 base, with 2 bases of the junction left unmatched. DNA of the CDR3: TGTGCCAGCAGCTTTAACAGGGGGAACACTGAAGCTTTCTTT. Protein sequence: CASSFNRGNTEAFF.

The chain employs TRBV10-3 and TRBJ1-5; D is undetermined. The length of the CDR3 is 16 residues. Germline CDR1 ENHRY, CDR2 SYGVKD. V was cut by 6 bases and J by 2 bases, with 17 bases left in between. In DNA form, the CDR3 reads TGTGCCATCAGCCCCGAGGGAGGGCAAGGCAATCAGCCCCAGCATTTT. Translated: CAISPEGGQGNQPQHF.

The V gene is TRBV2, the J gene TRBJ1-4; perhaps TRBD1 as D (6 bases). The length of the CDR3 is 13 residues. Germline V gene data show CDR1 as SNHLY and CDR2 as FYNNEI. The V and J ends lost 7 bases and 8 bases respectively, with 14 bases between them. The CDR3 protein is CASTTGPTEKLFF. The CDR3 DNA is TGTGCCAGCACTACAGGGCCCACCGAAAAACTGTTTTTT.

This clone was seen a single time. The J gene is TRBJ1-6, the V gene TRBV6-2 or TRBV6-3; 7 bases are a match to TRBD1. The CDR3 extends over 14 amino acids. V shed 2 bases, J shed 7 bases, and the junction held 2 bases outside the gene matches. Per the germline V gene, CDR1 is MNHEY and CDR2 is SVGEGT. The CDR3 nucleotides read TGTGCCAGCAGTTACGGACAGGACAATTCACCCCTCCACTTT. It encodes CASSYGQDNSPLHF.

This sequence joins TRBV4-3 and TRBJ2-4; D possibly corresponds to TRBD2 (5 bases). CDR3 length equals 15 residues. V was pared by 1 base and J by 3 bases, with 10 bases between. Germline V gene sequence: CDR1 LGHNA, CDR2 YSLEER. The CDR3 DNA sequence: TGCGCCAGCAGCCAAGTCGGAGGCGTCAAAAACATTCAGTACTTC. As protein: CASSQVGGVKNIQYF.

The gene calls are TRBV6-1 and TRBJ2-3; 14 bases line up with TRBD2. This CDR3 comprises 17 residues. V dropped 4 bases and J dropped 2; count of bases not matched to a gene: 5. Germline CDR1 MNHNS, CDR2 SASEGT. CDR3 bases: TGTGCCAGCAGTGCGCCGGGACTAGCGGGGGCCACAGATACGCAGTATTTT. Its protein is CASSAPGLAGATDTQYF.

The CDR3 spells CASRPDIYNSPLHF. The CDR3 DNA is TGTGCCAGCAGACCGGACATCTATAATTCACCCCTCCACTTT. V usage is TRBV28 and J usage is TRBJ1-6, with D perhaps TRBD1 (5 bases). V lost 6 bases to trimming and J lost 3 bases, with 9 bases between them. The CDR3 consists of 14 residues. Germline values: CDR1 MDHEN, CDR2 SYDVKM. The variable domain in full, completed from reference TRBV28 and TRBJ1-6, reads DVKVTQSSRYLVKRTGEKVFLECVQDMDHENMFWYRQDPGLGLRLIYFSYDVKMKEKGDIPEGYSVSREKKERFSLILESASTNQTSMYLCASRPDIYNSPLHFGNGTRLTVT.

The chain joins TRBV19 to TRBJ1-5, with D possibly matching TRBD1 (5 bases). Per the germline V gene, CDR1 is LNHDA and CDR2 is SQIVND (reference sequence). The CDR3 loop spans 16 amino acids. Trimming left V 1 base short and J 9 bases short, with 19 bases between. The CDR3 loop reads CASSIAVGGIPRPQHF. In nucleotides, the CDR3 is TGTGCCAGTAGTATAGCGGTTGGGGGGATCCCCCGGCCCCAGCATTTT.

The chain couples TRBV5-1 to TRBJ2-7, with 8 bases identical to TRBD1. Germline-derived CDR1 and CDR2 are SGHRS and YFSETQ. The CDR3 runs 15 residues. V gave up 0 bases and J gave up 2 bases; unmatched junction bases: 4. The CDR3 DNA reads as TGCGCCAGCAGCTTGGCGGACAGGGAGACCTACGAGCAGTACTTC. This sequence encodes CASSLADRETYEQYF.

This clone was recorded at least ten times. The chain uses TRBV15 and TRBJ2-7, with a possible D match to TRBD1 (5 bases). The V gene's germline CDR1 is LNHNV and CDR2 YYDKDF (reference sequence). CDR3 size: 15 residues. V lost 2 bases to trimming and J lost 1 base, with 12 bases between them. The CDR3 nucleotides read TGTGCCACCAGCAGACAGCCAGGGATTTCCTACGAGCAGTACTTC. Amino acids: CATSRQPGISYEQYF.

The chain links TRBV19 to TRBJ1-2, with D hard to call. Looked up from germline, CDR1 is LNHDA and CDR2 is SQIVND (reference sequence). V shed 10 bases and J shed 8 bases, with 20 bases lying between them. The CDR3 contains 13 residues. The CDR3 nucleotides are TGTGCCACCCGACCAGTGGTCAGCGGAGGCTACACCTTC. It encodes CATRPVVSGGYTF.

This sequence joins TRBV7-9 and TRBJ2-7, with TRBD2 matching 7 bases. The CDR3 loop spans 14 amino acids. The V and J ends lost 2 bases and 0 bases, in that order; junction bases with no gene match: 1. In germline, CDR1 is SEHNR, CDR2 FQNEAQ (reference sequence). DNA of the CDR3: TGTGCCAGCAGCTTAAGCGGGGCCTCCTACGAGCAGTACTTC. Encoded protein: CASSLSGASYEQYF.

The chain is built from TRBV7-2 and TRBJ1-4; 8 bases fit TRBD1. V lost 5 bases and J lost 4; bases outside the gene matches: 6. CDR1 SGHTA and CDR2 FQGNSA come from the germline V gene. The CDR3 loop spans 15 amino acids. CDR3 bases: TGTGCCAGCAGCCAGGACAGGGCGGGTAATGAAAAACTGTTTTTT. This codes for CASSQDRAGNEKLFF.

The CDR3 DNA reads as TGTGCCAGCAGTTCCCCGATCAGGGGGGCTTGGGGCTACACCTTC. It specifies CASSSPIRGAWGYTF. The chain joins TRBV28 to TRBJ1-2; 7 bases fit TRBD1. The CDR3 runs to 15 residues. The germline V gene encodes CDR1 MDHEN and CDR2 SYDVKM. The V gene end was trimmed by 4 bases and the J gene end by 8 bases; junction bases not matched to a gene: 13.

A few counts support this clone. The chain joins TRBV5-6 to TRBJ2-7; possibly TRBD2 for D (6 bases). CDR3 length equals 15 residues. V was shortened by 4 bases and J by 3 bases, with 17 bases between the two germline ends. Germline CDR1 reads SGHDT; CDR2 reads YYEEEE. As DNA, the CDR3 is TGTGCCAGCAGCCAAACCGGGACTCCCCTCTACGAGCAGTACTTC. Protein sequence: CASSQTGTPLYEQYF.

This rearrangement joins TRBV6-2 or TRBV6-3 to TRBJ1-5; the D is unclear. The ends were cut back, 2 bases at V and 7 bases at J, with 6 bases in the middle. The CDR3 covers 12 residues. Germline V gene sequence: CDR1 MNHEY, CDR2 SVGEGT. This CDR3 reads CASSYGRQPQHF. The CDR3 nucleotides read TGTGCCAGCAGTTACGGGAGACAGCCCCAGCATTTT.